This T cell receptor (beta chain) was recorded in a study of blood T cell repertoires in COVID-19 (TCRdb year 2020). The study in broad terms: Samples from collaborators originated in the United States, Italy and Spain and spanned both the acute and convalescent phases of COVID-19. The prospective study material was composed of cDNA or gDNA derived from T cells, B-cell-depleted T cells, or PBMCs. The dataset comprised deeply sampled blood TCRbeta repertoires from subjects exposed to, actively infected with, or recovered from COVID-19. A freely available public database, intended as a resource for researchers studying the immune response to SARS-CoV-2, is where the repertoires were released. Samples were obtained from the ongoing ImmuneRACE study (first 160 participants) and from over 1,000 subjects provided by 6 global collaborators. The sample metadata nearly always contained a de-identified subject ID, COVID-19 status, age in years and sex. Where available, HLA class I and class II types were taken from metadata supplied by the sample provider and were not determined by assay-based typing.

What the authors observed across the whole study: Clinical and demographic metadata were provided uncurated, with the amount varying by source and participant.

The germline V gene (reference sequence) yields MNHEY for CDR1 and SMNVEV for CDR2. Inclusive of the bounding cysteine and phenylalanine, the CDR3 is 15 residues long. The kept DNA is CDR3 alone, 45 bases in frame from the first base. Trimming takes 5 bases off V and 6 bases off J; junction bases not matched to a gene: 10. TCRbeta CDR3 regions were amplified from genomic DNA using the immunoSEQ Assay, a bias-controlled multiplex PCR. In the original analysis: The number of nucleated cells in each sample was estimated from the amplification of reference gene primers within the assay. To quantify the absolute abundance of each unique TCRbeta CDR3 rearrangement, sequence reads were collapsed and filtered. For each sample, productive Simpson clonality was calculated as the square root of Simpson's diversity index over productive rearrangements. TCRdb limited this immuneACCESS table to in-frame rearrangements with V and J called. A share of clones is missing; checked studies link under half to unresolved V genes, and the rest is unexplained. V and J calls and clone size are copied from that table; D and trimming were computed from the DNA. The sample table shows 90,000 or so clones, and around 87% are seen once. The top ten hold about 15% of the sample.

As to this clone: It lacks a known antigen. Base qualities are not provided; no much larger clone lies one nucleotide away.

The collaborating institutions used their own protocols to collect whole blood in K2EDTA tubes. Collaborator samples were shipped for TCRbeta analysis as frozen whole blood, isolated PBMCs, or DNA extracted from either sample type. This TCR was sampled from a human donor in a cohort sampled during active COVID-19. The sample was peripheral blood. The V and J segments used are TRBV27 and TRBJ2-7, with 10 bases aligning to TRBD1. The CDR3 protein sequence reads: CASSPPRDRGGEQYF. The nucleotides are TGTGCCAGCAGTCCCCCCCGGGACAGGGGTGGCGAGCAGTACTTC.